Presented here are 21 T cell receptor beta chains from one specimen sequenced in a study of blood T cells in healthy people across ages. Combining a sample-barcoded 5' primer with a J-beta primer mix, a second PCR ran for roughly 6 to 12 cycles. MiXCR was run by TCRdb on the 5' RACE reads, yielding one entry per CDR3 protein. The sample shows over a million distinct CDR3 sequences, 35% to 45% of them seen only once. Sequencing was done on a sample of blood. The receptor set was obtained from a woman between 18 and 29 years old in good health.

This clonotype was observed many times. The chain carries TRBV18 and TRBJ2-1; 9 bases match TRBD2. CDR3 size: 17 residues. J lost 7 bases, V lost 3 bases, and 13 bases had no gene match. CDR1 and CDR2 from the germline V gene are KGHSH and LQKENI. Written as DNA, the CDR3 is TGTGCCAGCTCACCGCGGGCCCTAGCGGGACTTTGGAATGAGCAGTTCTTC. Translating it yields CASSPRALAGLWNEQFF.

This clonotype was recorded once. J is TRBJ2-5 and V is TRBV19; 11 bases map to TRBD2. CDR1 is LNHDA, CDR2 SQIVND, per germline (reference sequence). The CDR3 runs to 16 residues. Trimming removed 3 bases from V and 11 bases from J; junction bases left unmatched: 14. The CDR3: CASSMRLAGQNNEQYF. In DNA form, the CDR3 reads TGTGCCAGTAGTATGAGACTAGCGGGACAAAACAATGAGCAGTACTTC.

The chain combines TRBV19 with TRBJ2-5, with a possible D match to TRBD2 (6 bases). CDR1 and CDR2 from the germline V gene are LNHDA and SQIVND (reference sequence). V shed 4 bases and J shed 11 bases, with 29 bases lying between them. The CDR3 is 17 residues long. CDR3 sequence: CASSSMGMGLRYNEQYF. For the CDR3, the DNA is TGTGCCAGTAGTAGCATGGGAATGGGACTCCGTTACAATGAGCAGTACTTC.

V and J are TRBV29-1 and TRBJ1-1, with 7 bases lining up with TRBD1. CDR1 is SQVTM and CDR2 is ANQGSEA in the germline V gene. There are 10 residues in the CDR3. The V segment lost 6 bases and the J segment 11 bases; nucleotides outside the gene matches: 6. The CDR3 DNA sequence: TGCAGCGTGGGGGACAGTTTTGCTTTCTTT. It specifies CSVGDSFAFF.

A few counts support this clonotype. The chain links TRBV9 to TRBJ2-1; 10 bases are shared with TRBD2. After removal of 1 base from V and 7 bases from J, the junction contained 8 bases not matched to a gene. CDR1 and CDR2 (germline): SGDLS, YYNGEE. The CDR3 extends over 16 amino acids. CDR3 residues: CASSVSSGRASNEQFF. Here the CDR3 DNA reads TGTGCCAGCAGCGTAAGCAGCGGGAGGGCGTCTAATGAGCAGTTCTTC.

The chain is built from TRBV5-1 and TRBJ1-5, with TRBD1 as a possible D gene (6 bases). Germline assignment: CDR1 SGHRS and CDR2 YFSETQ. The CDR3 runs 15 residues. V was clipped by 4 bases and J by 3 bases, with 14 bases between them. The CDR3 protein is CASSQTGGTNQPQHF. The CDR3 nucleotides are TGCGCCAGCAGCCAGACGGGGGGCACCAATCAGCCCCAGCATTTT.

This clonotype has more than one count but fewer than ten. V gene TRBV7-2 combines with J gene TRBJ2-3, with TRBD2 matching over 8 bases. Per the germline V gene, CDR1 is SGHTA and CDR2 is FQGNSA. The CDR3 covers 15 residues. The trim removed 3 bases at V and 3 bases at J, leaving 5 bases unmatched. CDR3 in DNA: TGTGCCAGCAGCTTCCTTGGCGGGGGGACAGATACGCAGTATTTT. It encodes CASSFLGGGTDTQYF.

The chain uses TRBV6-6 and TRBJ2-1; D not certain. The V gene lost 2 bases and the J gene lost 7 bases, with 9 bases spanning the gap. This CDR3 region has 13 residues. In germline, CDR1 is MNHNY, CDR2 SVGAGI (reference sequence). The CDR3 DNA follows: TGTGCCAGCAGTTACACCTATACGAATGAGCAGTTCTTC. This codes for CASSYTYTNEQFF.

This rearrangement joins TRBV7-9 to TRBJ1-2; possibly TRBD1 for D (6 bases). V lost 3 bases and J lost 6, with 20 bases in between. Germline loops: CDR1 SEHNR, CDR2 FQNEAQ (reference sequence). This CDR3 is built from 16 residues. The CDR3 DNA is TGTGCCAGCAGCTTTCCCATCAGGGGAGAGGTCGATGGCTACACCTTC. Amino acid sequence: CASSFPIRGEVDGYTF. Together with reference TRBV7-9 and TRBJ1-2, the CDR3 gives the full variable domain: DTGVSQNPRHKITKRGQNVTFRCDPISEHNRLYWYRQTLGQGPEFLTYFQNEAQLEKSRLLSDRFSAERPKGSFSTLEIQRTEQGDSAMYLCASSFPIRGEVDGYTFGSGTRLTVV.

This clonotype was counted a single time. The gene calls are TRBV12-3 or TRBV12-4 and TRBJ2-5, with TRBD2 matching over 12 bases. The J segment lost 2 bases and the V segment lost 6 bases, leaving 22 bases of the junction unmatched. The CDR3 length is 21 residues. CDR3 in DNA: TGTGCCAGCAGCCAGACACCCAGGGGGCTACGACTAGCGGGGGTACAAGAGACCCAGTACTTC. It specifies CASSQTPRGLRLAGVQETQYF.

This clonotype was observed a handful of times. The chain joins TRBV12-3 or TRBV12-4 to TRBJ2-3, with D uncertain. With 3 bases removed from V and 14 bases from J, the gap between germline ends came to 12 bases. CDR3 length: 11 residues. The CDR3 DNA is TGTGCCAGCAGTTTCTCGGGCATTTGGTATTTT. Translated, it gives CASSFSGIWYF.

Turning to this clonotype: A much larger clone sits a single nucleotide away, making a read error possible. The chain couples TRBV9 to TRBJ2-7, with a tentative D call TRBD1 (6 bases). This CDR3 region has 13 residues. Germline V gene lookup returns CDR1 SGDLS and CDR2 YYNGEE. CDR3 loop: CASSVGGPYEQSF. The CDR3 bases are TGTGCCAGCAGCGTAGGGGGGCCTTACGAGCAGTCCTTC.

V usage is TRBV12-3 or TRBV12-4 and J usage is TRBJ1-6; no reliable D call. Trimming left V 5 bases short and J 3 bases short, with 11 bases between. CDR3 size: 15 residues. Here the CDR3 reads CASSVVEGYNSPLHF. The CDR3 region has the DNA TGTGCCAGCAGTGTCGTTGAGGGCTATAATTCACCCCTCCACTTT.

Worth noting for this clonotype: Its ends do not fully match the called genes, so a read error is possible. The chain couples TRBV10-3 to TRBJ2-7; 12 nucleotides align to TRBD2. In germline, CDR1 is ENHRY, CDR2 SYGVKD. The CDR3 contains 15 residues. Here the CDR3 reads CVIRASGGVRNEQYF. The CDR3 DNA reads as TGTGTCATCAGGGCTAGCGGGGGGGTTCGCAATGAGCAGTACTTC.

V gene TRBV10-2 combines with J gene TRBJ2-3, with 8 bases aligning to TRBD1. This CDR3 comprises 15 residues. Germline V lookup: CDR1 WSHSY, CDR2 SAAADI. V shed 10 bases, J shed 3 bases, and the junction held 12 bases outside the gene matches. As DNA, the CDR3 is TGCGCCATCCACAGAGGACAGGGCTGGACAGATACGCAGTATTTT. Protein product: CAIHRGQGWTDTQYF.

The rearrangement uses TRBV4-1 and TRBJ1-2; 7 bases are shared with TRBD1. The J segment lost 5 bases and the V segment lost 4 bases, leaving 10 bases of the junction unmatched. The CDR3 is 15 residues long. Germline V gene sequence: CDR1 MGHRA, CDR2 YSYEKL. Here the CDR3 reads CASSPRDSLRYGYTF. The CDR3 nucleotides read TGCGCCAGCAGCCCCAGGGACAGTTTACGTTATGGCTACACCTTC.

The chain is built from TRBV21-1 and TRBJ2-5; no check of the table's D call, TRBD2, against the DNA was made. TRBV21-1 is designated a pseudogene. CDR3 length: 16 amino acids. In nucleotides, the CDR3 is TGTGCCAGCAGCCCCCGCAGTGTTGATGTCTACAATGAGCAGTACTTC. It codes for CASSPRSVDVYNEQYF.

The CDR3 loop reads CASSPKQGSQPQHF. The CDR3 DNA follows: TGTGCCAGCAGCCCGAAACAGGGAAGTCAGCCCCAGCATTTT. The genes are TRBV7-3 and TRBJ1-5, with D possibly TRBD1 on 6 matching bases. V lost 5 bases and J 6 bases, leaving 14 bases between the germline ends. The V gene's germline CDR1 is SGHTA and CDR2 FQGTGA. The CDR3 has 14 residues.

CDR3 loop: CSAEYSGASHNEQFF. DNA for the CDR3: TGCAGTGCCGAATATAGCGGGGCCTCACACAATGAGCAGTTCTTC. V is TRBV20-1 and J is TRBJ2-1; 8 bases match TRBD2. V gave up 6 bases and J gave up 5 bases; unmatched junction bases: 12. The CDR3 extends over 15 amino acids. The germline V gene encodes CDR1 DFQATT and CDR2 SNEGSKA (reference sequence).

This clonotype was recorded a few times. CDR3 amino acids: CASRGGQGAYEQYF. The DNA of the CDR3 is TGTGCCAGCAGGGGGGGTCAGGGAGCCTACGAGCAGTACTTC. The chain is built from TRBV27 and TRBJ2-7, with a weak D call TRBD2 (6 bases). Germline V gene data show CDR1 as MNHEY and CDR2 as SMNVEV (reference sequence). The length of the CDR3 is 14 residues. The germline V and J ends were trimmed by 6 bases and 2 bases, with 14 bases remaining between them.

The V and J genes are TRBV5-5 and TRBJ1-6; D not resolved. The CDR3 is 13 residues long. V was pared by 3 bases and J by 10 bases, with 11 bases between. Germline loops: CDR1 SGHKS, CDR2 YYEKEE (reference sequence). The CDR3 is CASSSSMESPLHF. The CDR3, as DNA: TGTGCCAGCAGCTCGTCGATGGAATCACCCCTCCACTTT.